This passage covers 13 T cell receptor beta chains from one sample sequenced in a study of control samples from healthy donors and cancer patients. Sequencing used immunoSEQ multiplex PCR; TCRdb keeps in-frame clones, though not all of them. The sample lists roughly 92,000 clones, about 88% seen once, with 7.5% to 8% in the top ten. Sample: blood. These receptors were taken from a woman aged 55 to 70 in good health.

A single count supports this clone. This chain uses TRBV11-2 with TRBJ1-2, with D unclear. The CDR3 covers 16 residues. From germline, CDR1 is SGHAT and CDR2 FQNNGV. V was cut by 0 bases and J by 4 bases, with 15 bases left in between. CDR3 amino acids: CASSLDRVYGSYGYTF. As DNA, the CDR3 is TGTGCCAGCAGCTTAGATCGGGTTTACGGATCCTATGGCTACACCTTC.

There are a few counts of this clone. This sequence joins TRBV10-1 and TRBJ2-7; 12 bases fit TRBD2. This CDR3 is built from 16 residues. J lost 5 bases, V lost 5 bases, and 10 bases had no gene match. CDR1 and CDR2 from the germline V gene are WNHNN and SYGVQD (reference sequence). CDR3 protein: CASSTPTSGSPHEQYF. For the CDR3, the DNA is TGCGCCAGCAGTACCCCGACTAGCGGGAGTCCCCACGAGCAGTACTTC.

This sequence joins TRBV2 and TRBJ2-2; D is unresolved. The CDR3 extends over 14 amino acids. Trimming left V 7 bases short and J 6 bases short, with 15 bases between. CDR1 and CDR2 (germline): SNHLY, FYNNEI. The DNA of the CDR3 is TGTGCCAGCACCTACAACACGAGAGCCGGGGAGCTGTTTTTT. As protein: CASTYNTRAGELFF.

The chain carries TRBV23-1 and TRBJ2-7; D is undetermined. TRBV23-1 is flagged as an ORF with uncertain function. V lost 0 bases and J lost 3, with 12 bases in between. CDR3 size: 15 residues. In nucleotides, the CDR3 is TGCGCCAGCAGTCAATCACGGGCCCGCCTCTACGAGCAGTACTTC. Amino acid sequence: CASSQSRARLYEQYF.

The V gene is TRBV7-9, the J gene TRBJ1-1; maybe TRBD1 (6 bases). V shed 5 bases and J shed 5 bases, with 15 bases lying between them. The CDR3 has 14 amino acids. Germline V gene lookup returns CDR1 SEHNR and CDR2 FQNEAQ (reference sequence). The CDR3 sequence is CASSPAGGRTEAFF. As DNA, the CDR3 is TGTGCCAGCAGCCCCGCGGGGGGGCGAACTGAAGCTTTCTTT.

This clone was recorded once. V gene TRBV7-9 combines with J gene TRBJ2-5; TRBD1 matches at 7 bases. The germline V gene has CDR1 SEHNR and CDR2 FQNEAQ (reference sequence). This CDR3 is 15 amino acids long. V gave up 5 bases and J gave up 4 bases; unmatched junction bases: 10. The CDR3: CASSAWDRIAETQYF. The CDR3 DNA reads TGTGCCAGCAGCGCCTGGGACAGAATAGCAGAGACCCAGTACTTC.

This chain links TRBV19 with TRBJ2-7; perhaps TRBD2 as D (6 bases). Trimming took 3 bases from V and 6 from J, leaving 15 bases between them. From germline, CDR1 is LNHDA and CDR2 SQIVND (reference sequence). The CDR3 runs to 14 residues. The CDR3 nucleotides are TGTGCCAGTAGTATCACCGGGGGTCGCGGCGAGCAGTACTTC. Translated: CASSITGGRGEQYF.

This chain joins TRBV6-1 and TRBJ2-7; D unclear. Germline V gene sequence: CDR1 MNHNS, CDR2 SASEGT. The V end lost 2 bases, the J end lost 2 bases, and 10 bases lay between the germline ends. This CDR3 is built from 14 residues. CDR3 nucleotide sequence: TGTGCCAGCAGTGAATATCGCGGACCCTACGAGCAGTACTTC. Residues: CASSEYRGPYEQYF.

The chain employs TRBV4-2 and TRBJ1-3; the D is unclear. The CDR3 runs 13 residues. The ends were cut back, 8 bases at V and 0 bases at J, with 8 bases in the middle. CDR1 is LGHNA and CDR2 is YNFKEQ in the germline V gene. The CDR3 is CASPTASGNTIYF. CDR3 sequence (DNA): TGTGCCAGCCCCACGGCCTCTGGAAACACCATATATTTT.

The chain employs TRBV11-2 and TRBJ2-3; D remains ambiguous. The germline gives CDR1 SGHAT, CDR2 FQNNGV. The CDR3 extends over 13 amino acids. Trimming pared 1 base from V and 5 bases from J, leaving 7 bases between. The CDR3 DNA sequence: TGTGCCAGCAGCTTAGTTCCTCTAGATACGCAGTATTTT. Its protein is CASSLVPLDTQYF.

The table lists this clone with a count of one. This chain joins TRBV3-1 (or the pseudogene TRBV3-2) and TRBJ1-1; D is unclear. The V gene lost 1 base and the J gene lost 4 bases, with 10 bases spanning the gap. CDR1 is LGHDT, CDR2 YNNKEL, per germline (reference sequence). CDR3 length: 14 amino acids. CDR3 sequence reads: CASSQGPAGTEAFF. DNA for the CDR3: TGTGCCAGCAGCCAAGGGCCAGCGGGCACTGAAGCTTTCTTT.

The chain has TRBV28 and TRBJ1-5; TRBD1 agrees at 9 bases. Germline loops: CDR1 MDHEN, CDR2 SYDVKM. Trimming took 6 bases from V and 6 from J; bases not matched to a gene: 12. The CDR3 is made up of 16 amino acids. The CDR3 here is CASRRTGEGKGQPQHF. CDR3 DNA: TGTGCCAGCAGGCGGACAGGGGAGGGAAAAGGTCAGCCCCAGCATTTT.

V usage is TRBV9 and J usage is TRBJ1-2; D not resolved. With 3 bases removed from V and 4 bases from J, the gap between germline ends came to 7 bases. This CDR3 has 12 residues. CDR1 is SGDLS and CDR2 is YYNGEE in the germline V gene. The CDR3 reads CASSELFYGYTF. Written as DNA, the CDR3 is TGTGCCAGCAGCGAGCTATTCTATGGCTACACCTTC.